The source of this T cell receptor (beta chain) is a study of immune evolution from preneoplasia to lung adenocarcinoma. Trimming cost V 1 base and J 10 bases; bases outside gene matches: 4. This CDR3 is 15 amino acids long. Germline-derived CDR1 and CDR2 are SGHVS and FQNEAQ. Regarding the study as a whole: Later-stage lesions appeared to have more T cells, more diversity, less clonality. From normal lung to invasive adenocarcinoma, top clone frequencies appeared to decrease.

With regard to this clone: What it binds is unknown.

Clones were read by immunoSEQ multiplex PCR, and TCRdb kept only the in-frame ones, dropping some. The sample lists approximately 2,000 clones; over 75% were seen once. The rearrangement joins TRBV7-8 to TRBJ1-6; 10 nucleotides match TRBD1. The sequence was collected from an older person with lung adenocarcinoma. The sequencing sample was made of FFPE adjacent normal lung tissue. The CDR3 sequence: CASSLGSGQGSPLHF. The CDR3, as DNA: TGTGCCAGCAGCTTAGGGTCGGGACAGGGGTCACCCCTCCACTTT.